This T cell receptor (beta chain) was sequenced in a study of cytomegalovirus exposure and HLA in healthy donors. PCR involved 60 Vbeta and 13 Jbeta primers. The protocol was immunoSEQ multiplex PCR, while the TCRdb copy is restricted to in-frame clones and leaves out a portion. In the table there are about 60,000 clones, approximately 71% of which are singletons. Germline CDR1 reads SGHTS; CDR2 reads YDEGEE. V gave up 5 bases and J gave up 2 bases, with 20 bases separating them. The CDR3 is 16 amino acids. Sequencing input: PBMCs. The receptor's source is a man aged 35 to 55 in good health and CMV-seropositive. The rearrangement joins TRBV5-8 to TRBJ2-7, with D possibly TRBD2 on 6 matching bases. The CDR3 DNA reads TGTGCCAGCAGTTCGGGGGACGCACGTCCCCCCTACGAGCAGTACTTC. It specifies CASSSGDARPPYEQYF.